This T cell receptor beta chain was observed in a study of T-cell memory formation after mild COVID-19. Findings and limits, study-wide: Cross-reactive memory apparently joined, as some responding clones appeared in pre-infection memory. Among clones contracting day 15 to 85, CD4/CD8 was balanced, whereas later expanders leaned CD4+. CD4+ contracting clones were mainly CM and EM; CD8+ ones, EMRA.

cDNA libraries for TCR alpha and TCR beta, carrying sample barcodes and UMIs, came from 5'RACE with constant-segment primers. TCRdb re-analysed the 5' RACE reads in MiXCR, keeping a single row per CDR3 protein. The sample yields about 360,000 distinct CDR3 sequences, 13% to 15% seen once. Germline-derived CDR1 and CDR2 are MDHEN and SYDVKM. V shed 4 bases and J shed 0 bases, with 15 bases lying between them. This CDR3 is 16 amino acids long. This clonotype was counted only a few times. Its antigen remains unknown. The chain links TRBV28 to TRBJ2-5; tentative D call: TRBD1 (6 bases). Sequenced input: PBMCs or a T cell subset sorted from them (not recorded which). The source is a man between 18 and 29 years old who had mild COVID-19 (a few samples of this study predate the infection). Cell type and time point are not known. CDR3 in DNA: TGTGCCAGCAGTTGGTCTTGGGCAGGGGACCAAGAGACCCAGTACTTC. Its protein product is CASSWSWAGDQETQYF. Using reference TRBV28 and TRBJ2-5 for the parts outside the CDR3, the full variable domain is DVKVTQSSRYLVKRTGEKVFLECVQDMDHENMFWYRQDPGLGLRLIYFSYDVKMKEKGDIPEGYSVSREKKERFSLILESASTNQTSMYLCASSWSWAGDQETQYFGPGTRLLVL.